Detailed here is one TCR beta chain. Its antigen is unknown. The sample contains more than one DNA sequence encoding this CDR3. This CDR3 region has 14 residues. The V end was cut by 1 base, the J end by 1 base, with 7 bases between. Looked up from germline, CDR1 is SGHTA and CDR2 is FQGNSA. These data come from a study of T cell responses to AZD1222 COVID-19 vaccine. Profiled with immunoSEQ multiplex PCR; TCRdb holds only in-frame clones, not every one. Here the sample spans 95,000 to 100,000 clones, about 86% being singletons. Findings and caveats of the study: Spike regions recognized by vaccine-associated CD4 TCRs spanned the protein, led by 160-218 and 743-854.

The clonotype originates from an adult in good health. This specimen was peripheral blood, taken on day 0 of AZD1222 vaccination. The chain combines TRBV7-2 with TRBJ1-1; D gene ambiguous. The CDR3 spells CASSLGGRNTEAFF. CDR3 bases: TGTGCCAGCAGCTTAGGAGGGAGGAACACTGAAGCTTTCTTT.